The next 28 T cell receptor beta chains were all read from a single sample in a study of spatial heterogeneity in lung cancer. TCRdb re-called the 5' RACE reads through MiXCR, storing one row per CDR3 protein. Here the sample spans about 120,000 distinct CDR3 sequences, 10% to 12% being singletons. Time point indicated: blood at routine non-recurrence follow-up after resection. Here the sequenced sample was PBMCs, taken at follow-up. These receptors all come from a female donor with early-stage non-small cell lung cancer.

There are a few counts of this clonotype. This rearrangement joins TRBV28 to TRBJ1-5; D possibly corresponds to TRBD1 (5 bases). Trimming removed 5 bases from V and 2 bases from J, with 13 bases in between. CDR1 and CDR2 from the germline V gene are MDHEN and SYDVKM. This CDR3 comprises 15 residues. As DNA, the CDR3 is TGTGCCAGCAGTGAACATTCGGGGGGCAATCAGCCCCAGCATTTT. This translates into CASSEHSGGNQPQHF.

The table lists this clonotype with a few counts. The J gene is TRBJ2-1, the V gene TRBV5-4; TRBD1 might be the D (6 bases). The CDR3 consists of 14 residues. CDR1 is SGHNT, CDR2 YYREEE, per germline (reference sequence). Trimming left V 6 bases short and J 3 bases short, with 13 bases between. CDR3 loop: CASTRRTDYNEQFF. The CDR3 region has the DNA TGTGCCAGCACTAGAAGGACAGACTACAATGAGCAGTTCTTC.

This clonotype was recorded only once. This chain's CDR3 is CASSLAGGRDYGYTF. As DNA, the CDR3 is TGTGCCAGCAGCTTAGCAGGGGGCCGGGACTATGGCTACACCTTC. J is TRBJ1-2 and V is TRBV7-2, with TRBD1 matching over 7 bases. The germline CDR1 and CDR2 sequences are SGHTA and FQGNSA. The trim removed 0 bases at V and 3 bases at J, leaving 4 bases unmatched. The CDR3 sequence is 15 residues long.

This clonotype was seen only a few times. The J gene is TRBJ2-1, the V gene TRBV20-1, with 10 bases matching TRBD2. The CDR3 length is 14 residues. CDR1 is DFQATT, CDR2 SNEGSKA, per germline (reference sequence). With V trimmed by 3 bases and J by 4 bases, 3 bases remained unmatched. The CDR3 coding sequence is TGCAGTGCTAGGAGCGGGAGGGGGTACAATGAGCAGTTCTTC. Translating it yields CSARSGRGYNEQFF.

This clonotype appeared once. This rearrangement joins TRBV28 to TRBJ2-1; 13 bases fit TRBD2. The CDR3 runs to 16 residues. V gave up 5 bases and J gave up 8 bases; unmatched junction bases: 9. Looked up from germline, CDR1 is MDHEN and CDR2 is SYDVKM. CDR3 amino acids: CASSPQGLAGRYEQFF. CDR3 sequence (DNA): TGTGCCAGCAGTCCCCAGGGACTAGCGGGACGGTATGAGCAGTTCTTC.

This clonotype was counted at least ten times. The chain employs TRBV3-1 and TRBJ2-5; no clear D. The CDR3 loop spans 13 amino acids. CDR1 LGHDT and CDR2 YNNKEL come from the germline V gene (reference sequence). With 1 base removed from V and 5 bases from J, the gap between germline ends came to 8 bases. The DNA for the CDR3 is TGTGCCAGCAGCCAAGGTAGTTACGAGACCCAGTACTTC. Its protein product is CASSQGSYETQYF.

This clonotype was recorded many times. This chain uses TRBV5-1 with TRBJ1-1; 9 nucleotides agree with TRBD1. CDR3 length equals 19 residues. Germline CDR1 reads SGHRS; CDR2 reads YFSETQ. The V segment lost 0 bases and the J segment 0 bases; nucleotides outside the gene matches: 12. The chain's CDR3 is CASSLAGTGLVGVNTEAFF. CDR3 DNA: TGCGCCAGCAGCTTGGCCGGGACAGGGTTAGTAGGGGTGAACACTGAAGCTTTCTTT.

This chain connects TRBV20-1 to TRBJ2-7; TRBD2 matches 11 bases. V trimming: 4 bases; J trimming: 4 bases; junction bases outside the gene matches: 6. The CDR3 totals 14 residues. Per the germline V gene, CDR1 is DFQATT and CDR2 is SNEGSKA (reference sequence). For the CDR3, the DNA is TGCAGTGCTATACTAGCGGGAGTTCCATACGAGCAGTACTTC. This gives the protein CSAILAGVPYEQYF.

The chain uses TRBV24-1 and TRBJ2-3; 7 bases line up with TRBD2. V dropped 1 base and J dropped 3; count of bases not matched to a gene: 6. Germline lookup yields CDR1 KGHDR and CDR2 SFDVKD. The CDR3 totals 16 residues. The DNA for the CDR3 is TGTGCCACCAGTGATTTTGGCGGGAGTGGTACAGATACGCAGTATTTT. This gives the protein CATSDFGGSGTDTQYF.

The sample holds many counts of this clonotype. The chain carries TRBV3-1 and TRBJ1-2, with 7 bases lining up with TRBD1. Germline-derived CDR1 and CDR2 are LGHDT and YNNKEL (reference sequence). The CDR3 totals 14 residues. Trimming took 3 bases from V and 4 from J; bases not matched to a gene: 5. The CDR3 nucleotides are TGTGCCAGCAGCCACACGACAGGGTCCTATGGCTACACCTTC. The encoded protein is CASSHTTGSYGYTF. The full variable domain, with the rest looked up from reference TRBV3-1 and TRBJ1-2, is DTAVSQTPKYLVTQMGNDKSIKCEQNLGHDTMYWYKQDSKKFLKIMFSYNNKELIINETVPNRFSPKSPDKAHLNLHINSLELGDSAVYFCASSHTTGSYGYTFGSGTRLTVV.

This clonotype was recorded only once. This sequence joins TRBV7-9 and TRBJ2-1, with TRBD2 identical over 10 bases. Trimming took 2 bases from V and 4 from J; bases not matched to a gene: 5. CDR1 is SEHNR and CDR2 is FQNEAQ in the germline V gene (reference sequence). CDR3 length: 16 amino acids. The CDR3 nucleotides are TGTGCCAGCAGCTTAACGCGGACTAGCGGATACAATGAGCAGTTCTTC. Protein product: CASSLTRTSGYNEQFF.

This clonotype was seen repeatedly, ten times or more. Here the CDR3 reads CATSETTVSTDTQYF. CDR3 DNA sequence: TGTGCCACCAGTGAAACGACAGTTAGCACAGATACGCAGTATTTT. V is TRBV24-1 and J is TRBJ2-3; TRBD1 might be the D (5 bases). Looked up from germline, CDR1 is KGHDR and CDR2 is SFDVKD. The V end lost 4 bases, the J end lost 0 bases, and 10 bases lay between the germline ends. This CDR3 is built from 15 residues.

The rearrangement uses TRBV20-1 and TRBJ2-3; 8 nucleotides align to TRBD2. Trimming cost V 8 bases and J 5 bases; bases outside gene matches: 9. Germline lookup yields CDR1 DFQATT and CDR2 SNEGSKA (reference sequence). The CDR3 sequence is 13 residues long. The CDR3 is CSTSILAGDTQYF. CDR3 nucleotides: TGCAGTACCTCCATTCTAGCGGGAGATACGCAGTATTTT.

This clonotype was seen many times. V and J are TRBV6-2 or TRBV6-3 and TRBJ1-1; D unresolved. The CDR3 has 13 amino acids. From germline, CDR1 is MNHEY and CDR2 SVGEGT. V lost 0 bases and J 7 bases, leaving 9 bases between the germline ends. The CDR3 nucleotides read TGTGCCAGCAGTTACTCTGGACGGATTGAAGCTTTCTTT. Residues: CASSYSGRIEAFF.

V usage is TRBV27 and J usage is TRBJ1-6, with no clear D. The CDR3 is 14 amino acids. CDR1 and CDR2 from the germline V gene are MNHEY and SMNVEV (reference sequence). Trimming left V 1 base short and J 7 bases short, with 8 bases between. CDR3 loop: CASSLWGGNSPLHF. The CDR3 DNA sequence: TGTGCCAGCAGTTTATGGGGTGGGAATTCACCCCTCCACTTT.

This clonotype has ten or more counts. This chain joins TRBV12-3 or TRBV12-4 and TRBJ1-1; D is uncertain. The CDR3 has 12 residues. V lost 2 bases and J 1 base, leaving 2 bases between the germline ends. The CDR3 nucleotides are TGTGCCAGCAGTTTACGGAACACTGAAGCTTTCTTT. Amino acids: CASSLRNTEAFF.

By share, this clonotype ranks as medium-sized. This sequence joins TRBV15 and TRBJ2-3; no firm D call. V lost 4 bases to trimming and J lost 6 bases, with 8 bases between them. The CDR3 is made up of 12 amino acids. Germline CDR1 reads LNHNV; CDR2 reads YYDKDF (reference sequence). CDR3 coding DNA: TGTGCCACCAGCAAACTGGGGGATACGCAGTATTTT. This gives the protein CATSKLGDTQYF.

The rearrangement uses TRBV28 and TRBJ2-1; 11 positions match TRBD1. V was clipped by 3 bases and J by 6 bases; unmatched bases: 4. This CDR3 region has 15 residues. Germline loops: CDR1 MDHEN, CDR2 SYDVKM. The CDR3 coding sequence is TGTGCCAGCAGTTTGTGGACAGGGGGCCGCAATGAGCAGTTCTTC. It encodes CASSLWTGGRNEQFF.

V is TRBV28 and J is TRBJ1-3; 7 bases match TRBD1. This CDR3 is 15 amino acids long. J lost 1 base, V lost 6 bases, and 6 bases had no gene match. CDR1 is MDHEN, CDR2 SYDVKM, per germline. DNA of the CDR3: TGTGCCAGCAGGACACAGGGGCAGTCTGGAAACACCATATATTTT. Protein: CASRTQGQSGNTIYF.

This clonotype was observed at least ten times. J is TRBJ2-1 and V is TRBV19; D gene unclear. The CDR3 sequence is 13 residues long. Between the trimmed V and J ends, which lost 3 bases and 6 bases, there was a span of 9 bases. CDR1 is LNHDA and CDR2 is SQIVND in the germline V gene (reference sequence). CDR3 coding DNA: TGTGCCAGTAGTATCCAAGCTCCCAATGAGCAGTTCTTC. Translated, it gives CASSIQAPNEQFF.

This clonotype was seen many times. This chain joins TRBV27 and TRBJ2-3; D unresolved. Germline loops: CDR1 MNHEY, CDR2 SMNVEV (reference sequence). The CDR3 covers 11 residues. V lost 8 bases, J lost 5 bases, and 8 bases lay in between. For the CDR3, the DNA is TGTGCCAGCCATTTCTTAGATACGCAGTATTTT. It encodes CASHFLDTQYF.

This clonotype was recorded at least ten times. The rearrangement joins TRBV6-1 to TRBJ1-6, with D maybe TRBD1 (5 bases). Trimming took 2 bases from V and 0 from J, leaving 14 bases between them. The CDR3 spans 18 residues. Germline V gene data show CDR1 as MNHNS and CDR2 as SASEGT. The CDR3 DNA sequence: TGTGCCAGCAGTGAATACGGGGGTCACAGCTCCTATAATTCACCCCTCCACTTT. It is translated as CASSEYGGHSSYNSPLHF.

This clonotype has at least ten counts. This sequence joins TRBV2 and TRBJ2-5, with a weak D call TRBD1 (6 bases). The CDR3 loop spans 15 amino acids. V was pared by 7 bases and J by 1 base, with 16 bases between. Germline V gene data show CDR1 as SNHLY and CDR2 as FYNNEI. The CDR3, as DNA: TGTGCCAGCACCAGGGGTAGCCCGGTCCAAGAGACCCAGTACTTC. Its translation is CASTRGSPVQETQYF.

J is TRBJ1-4 and V is TRBV27; 7 bases are shared with TRBD1. V trimming: 4 bases; J trimming: 8 bases; junction bases outside the gene matches: 7. Germline V gene data show CDR1 as MNHEY and CDR2 as SMNVEV (reference sequence). This CDR3 is built from 14 residues. The CDR3 DNA reads TGTGCCAGCAGTTCCACAGGGGAGGGAGAAAAACTGTTTTTT. It encodes CASSSTGEGEKLFF.

This clonotype has just a few counts. The J gene is TRBJ2-7, the V gene TRBV15; 8 nucleotides line up with TRBD2. Germline values: CDR1 LNHNV, CDR2 YYDKDF (reference sequence). V gave up 0 bases and J gave up 7 bases; unmatched junction bases: 5. The CDR3 has 14 residues. CDR3 coding DNA: TGTGCCACCAGCAGAGATCCTAGCGGGCGGGAGCAGTACTTC. Its translation is CATSRDPSGREQYF.

This clonotype was observed a handful of times. CDR3 sequence reads: CSVLRVNTEAFF. CDR3 coding DNA: TGCAGCGTGTTGAGGGTGAACACTGAAGCTTTCTTT. This chain links TRBV29-1 with TRBJ1-1; no firm D call. V lost 6 bases and J lost 0, with 8 bases in between. This CDR3 spans 12 amino acids. From germline, CDR1 is SQVTM and CDR2 ANQGSEA.

This clonotype was picked up a small number of times. The chain carries TRBV6-5 and TRBJ2-3; D remains unclear. Trimming left V 7 bases short and J 2 bases short, with 16 bases between. Germline V gene sequence: CDR1 MNHEY, CDR2 SVGAGI. The CDR3 has 15 amino acids. The CDR3 loop reads CASKSRRLPTDTQYF. CDR3 bases: TGTGCCAGCAAATCCAGAAGGCTACCCACAGATACGCAGTATTTT.

This chain connects TRBV20-1 to TRBJ2-1; 13 nucleotides match TRBD2. Trimming at V came to 5 bases and at J to 10 bases, leaving 8 bases not matched to a gene. The V gene's germline CDR1 is DFQATT and CDR2 SNEGSKA (reference sequence). The CDR3 contains 14 residues. The CDR3 region has the DNA TGCAGTGCTCCCCCCCTACTAGCGGGAGGGGAGCAGTTCTTC. It codes for CSAPPLLAGGEQFF.